This T cell receptor (beta chain) derives from a study of early T cells in non-severe SARS-CoV-2 infection. This clonotype was observed many times. TCRdb fed the 5' RACE reads into MiXCR, producing one record per CDR3 protein. The repertoire holds about 99,000 distinct CDR3 sequences, with roughly 15% as singletons. The length of the CDR3 is 12 residues. The germline V and J ends were trimmed by 5 bases and 6 bases, with 10 bases remaining between them. The receptor's source is an adult who was a healthcare worker with PCR-confirmed SARS-CoV-2 infection or an uninfected control (not recorded which). Sample: whole blood. The chain recombines TRBV12-3 or TRBV12-4 with TRBJ1-2; no clear D gene. CDR3 sequence (DNA): TGTGCCAGCAGTCCTGGGTTCGATGGCTACACCTTC. Encoded protein: CASSPGFDGYTF.